Below, one TCR beta chain is given with its context. The antigen is not known. Here immunoSEQ multiplex PCR was the method, and the copy in TCRdb shows in-frame clones only, minus some. The data contain 45,000 to 60,000 clones, roughly 93% of them singletons. This sample stems from a study of T cells after posttransplantation cyclophosphamide. Findings of the study overall: TRB overlap between skin or GI tissue T cells and blood was limited. After PTCy, TRB diversity resembled that of CNI/methotrexate controls.

Peripheral blood was collected from the related graft donor on the marrow donation day. Per germline, CDR1 MGHRA and CDR2 YSYEKL. Trimming cost V 0 bases and J 3 bases; bases outside gene matches: 11. The CDR3 consists of 18 residues. This chain uses TRBV4-1 with TRBJ2-7; 10 nucleotides line up with TRBD2. The sample comprised PBMCs. This receptor was obtained from a woman in her fifties or sixties in good health and a related stem cell transplant donor. The CDR3 DNA follows: TGCGCCAGCAGCCAAGACGCGGGCATAGCGGGGGGCATCTACGAGCAGTACTTC. This translates into CASSQDAGIAGGIYEQYF.